This T cell receptor beta chain was sequenced for a study of T cell responses to AZD1222 COVID-19 vaccine. General study findings and limits: Most donors were white British and more were female, and clonal diversity was possibly underestimated. The study found Spike-specific TCR breadth and depth rose after two AZD1222 doses. At 160-218 and 743-854, vaccine-associated CD4 TCRs were dominant, and they spanned spike.

This CDR3 has 18 amino acids. Per germline, CDR1 SGHTA and CDR2 FQGNSA. J lost 6 bases, V lost 5 bases, and 18 bases had no gene match. The table came from immunoSEQ multiplex PCR; TCRdb's copy has only in-frame clones and leaves some out. The sample lists more than 85,000 clones, approximately 86% occurring once. Notes on this clone: Its antigen is unknown.

The clonotype was recovered from an adult in good health. The specimen was peripheral blood, collected on day 0 of MenACWY control vaccination. The chain links TRBV7-2 to TRBJ2-1; TRBD2 matches 8 bases. Here the CDR3 DNA reads TGTGCCAGCAGCGCCCGGGGGGGCCTCCTGGATTTTCGCAATGAGCAGTTCTTC. The encoded protein is CASSARGGLLDFRNEQFF. Together with reference TRBV7-2 and TRBJ2-1, the CDR3 gives the full variable domain: GAGVSQSPSNKVTEKGKDVELRCDPISGHTALYWYRQSLGQGLEFLIYFQGNSAPDKSGLPSDRFSAERTGGSVSTLTIQRTQQEDSAVYLCASSARGGLLDFRNEQFFGPGTRLTVL.